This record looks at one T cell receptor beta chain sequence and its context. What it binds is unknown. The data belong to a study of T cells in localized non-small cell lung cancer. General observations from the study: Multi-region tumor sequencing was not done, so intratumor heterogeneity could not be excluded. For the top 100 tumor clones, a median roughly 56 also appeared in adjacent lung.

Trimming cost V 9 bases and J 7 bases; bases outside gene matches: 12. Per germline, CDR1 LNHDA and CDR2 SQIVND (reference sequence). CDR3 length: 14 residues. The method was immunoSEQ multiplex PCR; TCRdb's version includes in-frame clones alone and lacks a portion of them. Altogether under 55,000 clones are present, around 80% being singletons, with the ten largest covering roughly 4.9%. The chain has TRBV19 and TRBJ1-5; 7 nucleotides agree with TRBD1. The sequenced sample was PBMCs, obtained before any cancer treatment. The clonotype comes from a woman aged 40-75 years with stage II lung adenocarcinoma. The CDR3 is CASKTGARGQPQHF. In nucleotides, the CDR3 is TGTGCCAGCAAAACAGGGGCTCGAGGGCAGCCCCAGCATTTT.